This T cell receptor beta chain was sequenced in a study of blood T cell dynamics during melanoma immunotherapy. CDR3 length: 12 amino acids. Germline V gives CDR1 LGHNA, CDR2 YNFKEQ. Trimming stripped 0 bases from V and 3 bases from J, with 2 bases between. Clones were read by immunoSEQ multiplex PCR, and TCRdb kept only the in-frame ones, dropping some. The sample holds more than 4,000 clones; about 88% are singletons and the top ten take 3.5% to 4.5%. As for time point: week 3, after first cycle of checkpoint inhibitor. Patients had no prior systemic cancer treatment, immunosuppressants or other active cancers.

This chain connects TRBV4-2 to TRBJ1-2; no clear D. Specimen: blood, collected from a patient treated with checkpoint blockade. The TCR comes from a human donor with melanoma. The CDR3 spells CASSQEHYGYTF. In DNA, the CDR3 is TGTGCCAGCAGCCAAGAGCACTATGGCTACACCTTC.